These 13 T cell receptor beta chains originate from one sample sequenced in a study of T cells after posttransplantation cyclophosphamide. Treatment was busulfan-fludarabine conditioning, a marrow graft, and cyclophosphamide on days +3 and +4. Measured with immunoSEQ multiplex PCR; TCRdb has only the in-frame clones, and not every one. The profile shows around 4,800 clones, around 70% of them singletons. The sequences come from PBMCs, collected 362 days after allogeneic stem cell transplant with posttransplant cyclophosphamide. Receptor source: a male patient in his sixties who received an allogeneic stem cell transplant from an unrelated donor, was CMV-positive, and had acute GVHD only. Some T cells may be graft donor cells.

CDR3 region: CASSVAGTSGGYNEQFF. The CDR3 DNA is TGTGCCAGCAGCGTAGCCGGGACTAGCGGGGGGTACAATGAGCAGTTCTTC. V and J are TRBV9 and TRBJ2-1; TRBD2 aligns across 15 bases. V shed 0 bases, J shed 4 bases, and the junction held 2 bases outside the gene matches. Germline CDR1 SGDLS, CDR2 YYNGEE. The CDR3 has 17 residues.

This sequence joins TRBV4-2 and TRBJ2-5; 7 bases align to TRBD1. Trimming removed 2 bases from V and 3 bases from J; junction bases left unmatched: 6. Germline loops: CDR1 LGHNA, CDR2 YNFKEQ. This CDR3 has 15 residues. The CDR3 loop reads CASSQFPGTEETQYF. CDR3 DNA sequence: TGTGCCAGCAGCCAATTCCCCGGGACAGAAGAGACCCAGTACTTC.

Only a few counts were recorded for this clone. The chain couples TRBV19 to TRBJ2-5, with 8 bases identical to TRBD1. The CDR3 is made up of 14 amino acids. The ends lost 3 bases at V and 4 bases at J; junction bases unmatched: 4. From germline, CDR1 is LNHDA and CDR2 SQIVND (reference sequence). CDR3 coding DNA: TGTGCCAGTAGTATTGGGCAGGGGGCAGAGACCCAGTACTTC. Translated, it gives CASSIGQGAETQYF. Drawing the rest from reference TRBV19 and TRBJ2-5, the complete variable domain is DGGITQSPKYLFRKEGQNVTLSCEQNLNHDAMYWYRQDPGQGLRLIYYSQIVNDFQKGDIAEGYSVSREKKESFPLTVTSAQKNPTAFYLCASSIGQGAETQYFGPGTRLLVL.

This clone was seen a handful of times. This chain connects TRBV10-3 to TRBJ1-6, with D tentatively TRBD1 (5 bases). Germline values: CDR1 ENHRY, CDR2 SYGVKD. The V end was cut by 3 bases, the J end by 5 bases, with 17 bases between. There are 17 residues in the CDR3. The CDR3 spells CAISDIGAVGDNSPLHF. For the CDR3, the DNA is TGTGCCATCAGTGATATAGGGGCCGTAGGCGATAATTCACCCCTCCACTTT.

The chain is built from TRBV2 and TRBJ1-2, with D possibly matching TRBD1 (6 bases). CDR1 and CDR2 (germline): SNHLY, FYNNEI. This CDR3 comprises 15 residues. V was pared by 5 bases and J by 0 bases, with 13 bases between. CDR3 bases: TGTGCCAGCAGTCCTAAGACAGGCCCTAACTATGGCTACACCTTC. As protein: CASSPKTGPNYGYTF.

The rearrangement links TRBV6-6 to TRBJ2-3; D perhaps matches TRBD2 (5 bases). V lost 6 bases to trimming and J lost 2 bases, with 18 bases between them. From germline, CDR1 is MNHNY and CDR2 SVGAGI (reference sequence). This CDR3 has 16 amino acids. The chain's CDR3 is CASSTTSEGNTDTQYF. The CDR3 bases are TGTGCCAGCAGCACCACTAGTGAGGGAAACACAGATACGCAGTATTTT.

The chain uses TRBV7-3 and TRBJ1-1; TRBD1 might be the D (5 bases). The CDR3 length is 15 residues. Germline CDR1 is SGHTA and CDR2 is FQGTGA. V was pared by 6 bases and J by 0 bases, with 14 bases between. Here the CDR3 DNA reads TGTGCCAGCAGTCCAGGGCTACCGCTGAACACTGAAGCTTTCTTT. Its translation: CASSPGLPLNTEAFF.

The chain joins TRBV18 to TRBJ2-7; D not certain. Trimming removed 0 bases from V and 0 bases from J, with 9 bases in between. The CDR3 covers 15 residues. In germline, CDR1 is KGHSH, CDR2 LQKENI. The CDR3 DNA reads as TGTGCCAGCTCACCACCGTCCAGGAACTCCTACGAGCAGTACTTC. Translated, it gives CASSPPSRNSYEQYF.

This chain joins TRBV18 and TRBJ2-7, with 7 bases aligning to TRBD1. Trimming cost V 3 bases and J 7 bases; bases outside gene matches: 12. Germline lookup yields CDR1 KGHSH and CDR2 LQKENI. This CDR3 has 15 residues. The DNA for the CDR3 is TGTGCCAGCTCACCCTCCATTACGGACAGGAGGGAGCAGTACTTC. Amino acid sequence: CASSPSITDRREQYF.

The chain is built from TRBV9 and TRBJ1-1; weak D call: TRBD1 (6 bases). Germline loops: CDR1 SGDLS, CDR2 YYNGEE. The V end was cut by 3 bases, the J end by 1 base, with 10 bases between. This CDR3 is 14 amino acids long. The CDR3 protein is CASSAGQWNTEAFF. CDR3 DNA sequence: TGTGCCAGCAGCGCAGGACAGTGGAACACTGAAGCTTTCTTT.

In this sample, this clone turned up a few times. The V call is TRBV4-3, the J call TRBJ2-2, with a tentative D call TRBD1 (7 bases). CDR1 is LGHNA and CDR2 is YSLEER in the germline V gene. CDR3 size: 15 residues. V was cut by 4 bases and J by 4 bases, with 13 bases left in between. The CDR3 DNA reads TGCGCCAGCAGCCGGGGGGACAGCGCCACCGGGGAGCTGTTTTTT. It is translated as CASSRGDSATGELFF.

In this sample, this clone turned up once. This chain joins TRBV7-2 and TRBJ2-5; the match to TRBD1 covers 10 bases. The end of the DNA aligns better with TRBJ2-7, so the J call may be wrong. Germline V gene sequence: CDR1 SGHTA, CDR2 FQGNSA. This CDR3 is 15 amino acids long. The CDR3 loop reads CASSSGQGIFSEQYF. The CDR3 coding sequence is TGTGCCAGCAGCTCGGGACAGGGGATTTTCTCCGAGCAGTACTTC.

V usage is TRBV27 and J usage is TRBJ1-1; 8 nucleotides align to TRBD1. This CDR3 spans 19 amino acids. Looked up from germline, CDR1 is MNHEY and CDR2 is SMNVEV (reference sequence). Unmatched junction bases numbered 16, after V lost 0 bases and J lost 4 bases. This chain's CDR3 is CASSLSVGRGLFPGTEAFF. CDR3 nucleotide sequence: TGTGCCAGCAGTTTATCGGTGGGCAGGGGGCTATTTCCCGGCACTGAAGCTTTCTTT.